The 25 T cell receptor beta chains presented below share a single source sample, sequenced in a study of blood T cell repertoires in COVID-19. The method was immunoSEQ multiplex PCR; TCRdb's version includes in-frame clones alone and lacks a portion of them. Among roughly 12,000 clones listed, roughly 73% were seen once. The specimen was peripheral blood. These receptors were taken from a human donor in a cohort sampled during active COVID-19.

This chain joins TRBV5-5 and TRBJ2-7; D perhaps matches TRBD1 (6 bases). The CDR3 loop spans 14 amino acids. V lost 4 bases and J lost 3, with 14 bases in between. The germline CDR1 and CDR2 sequences are SGHKS and YYEKEE (reference sequence). This CDR3 reads CASSGATGHYEQYF. CDR3 nucleotide sequence: TGTGCCAGCAGCGGGGCGACAGGCCACTACGAGCAGTACTTC.

The rearrangement links TRBV3-1 (or the pseudogene TRBV3-2) to TRBJ2-3; tentatively, D is TRBD1 (5 bases). V lost 0 bases and J lost 0, with 7 bases in between. The CDR3 is made up of 15 amino acids. The germline V gene encodes CDR1 LGHDT and CDR2 YNNKEL (reference sequence). The CDR3 loop reads CASSQDDSSTDTQYF. CDR3 sequence (DNA): TGTGCCAGCAGCCAAGATGACAGTAGCACAGATACGCAGTATTTT.

V gene TRBV7-3 combines with J gene TRBJ2-6, with a possible D match to TRBD2 (5 bases). Trimming cost V 5 bases and J 4 bases, with 18 bases left between them. The CDR3 contains 17 residues. Germline V CDR1 and CDR2: SGHTA, FQGTGA. This CDR3 is CASSPTRGTGGANVLTF. The CDR3 coding sequence is TGTGCCAGCAGCCCTACAAGAGGCACGGGAGGGGCCAACGTCCTGACTTTC.

Written as DNA, the CDR3 is TGCAGTGCTAGTGGGGGGCCGACCTACGAGCAGTACTTC. As protein: CSASGGPTYEQYF. This rearrangement joins TRBV20-1 to TRBJ2-7; D is perhaps TRBD1 or TRBD2 (6 bases each). Trimming pared 3 bases from V and 2 bases from J, leaving 11 bases between. CDR1 DFQATT and CDR2 SNEGSKA come from the germline V gene (reference sequence). This CDR3 is built from 13 residues.

V and J are TRBV9 and TRBJ2-1; D ambiguous. The CDR3 consists of 14 residues. Germline CDR1 is SGDLS and CDR2 is YYNGEE. Trimming took off 3 bases at V and 1 base at J, with 8 bases between the two ends. The CDR3 bases are TGTGCCAGCAGCGCTTCTCCGTCCTACAATGAGCAGTTCTTC. Translating gives CASSASPSYNEQFF.

This chain joins TRBV9 and TRBJ2-1; D is perhaps TRBD2 (6 bases). Trimming stripped 2 bases from V and 6 bases from J, with 15 bases between. The length of the CDR3 is 15 residues. Germline lookup yields CDR1 SGDLS and CDR2 YYNGEE. In DNA form, the CDR3 reads TGTGCCAGCAGCGTCGAGACTAGTAAGGTCAATGAGCAGTTCTTC. This translates into CASSVETSKVNEQFF.

This clone is deemed medium-sized. The V gene is TRBV28, the J gene TRBJ1-2; D is undetermined. Germline CDR1 is MDHEN and CDR2 is SYDVKM. V dropped 4 bases and J dropped 4 bases, with 10 bases sitting between them. This CDR3 comprises 13 residues. DNA of the CDR3: TGTGCCAGCAGTTCCGGGATAACCTATGGCTACACCTTC. Translated, it gives CASSSGITYGYTF.

The gene calls are TRBV6-2 or TRBV6-3 and TRBJ2-7, with a possible D match to TRBD1 (5 bases). The V and J ends lost 4 bases and 2 bases respectively, with 9 bases between them. The V gene's germline CDR1 is MNHEY and CDR2 SVGEGT. The CDR3 spans 13 residues. Here the CDR3 DNA reads TGTGCCAGCAGTTTGGACATTCCCTACGAGCAGTACTTC. Its translation: CASSLDIPYEQYF.

This clone appeared a single time. This chain links TRBV15 with TRBJ1-5; a weak D match, TRBD1 (6 bases). The ends were cut back, 0 bases at V and 2 bases at J, with 17 bases in the middle. The germline V gene has CDR1 LNHNV and CDR2 YYDKDF (reference sequence). The CDR3 loop spans 18 amino acids. CDR3 in DNA: TGTGCCACCAGCAGAGATTCTCTAGGGGGAGCGGGCAATCAGCCCCAGCATTTT. Translating it yields CATSRDSLGGAGNQPQHF. Filled out from reference TRBV15 and TRBJ1-5, the complete variable domain reads DAMVIQNPRYQVTQFGKPVTLSCSQTLNHNVMYWYQQKSSQAPKLLFHYYDKDFNNEADTPDNFQSRRPNTSFCFLDIRSPGLGDTAMYLCATSRDSLGGAGNQPQHFGDGTRLSIL.

The V and J genes are TRBV5-6 and TRBJ2-3; TRBD2 aligns across 11 bases. CDR1 SGHDT and CDR2 YYEEEE come from the germline V gene. The CDR3 is 15 residues long. After removal of 2 bases from V and 4 bases from J, the junction contained 3 bases not matched to a gene. The CDR3 loop is CASSFGTSGPDTQYF. The CDR3 DNA is TGTGCCAGCAGCTTCGGGACTAGCGGACCAGATACGCAGTATTTT.

This clone was recorded once. The chain carries TRBV7-9 and TRBJ1-1; 7 bases are a match to TRBD1. Losses at the gene ends were 2 bases for V and 0 bases for J; bases not matched to a gene: 3. The CDR3 is 15 amino acids. Germline V lookup: CDR1 SEHNR, CDR2 FQNEAQ (reference sequence). This CDR3 is CASSLFRGMNTEAFF. The CDR3 DNA is TGTGCCAGCAGCTTATTCAGGGGGATGAACACTGAAGCTTTCTTT.

The chain has TRBV24-1 and TRBJ2-6; 7 bases match TRBD1. Trimming removed 5 bases from V and 0 bases from J; junction bases left unmatched: 12. CDR1 is KGHDR, CDR2 SFDVKD, per germline. The CDR3 is 19 residues long. The CDR3 is CATSGNPGQRNSGANVLTF. The CDR3, as DNA: TGTGCCACCAGTGGGAACCCGGGACAGAGAAACTCTGGGGCCAACGTCCTGACTTTC.

The chain combines TRBV7-6 with TRBJ2-7, with D tentatively TRBD1 (6 bases). The CDR3 has 13 residues. In germline, CDR1 is SGHVS, CDR2 FNYEAQ. The V and J ends lost 5 bases and 3 bases respectively, with 11 bases between them. For the CDR3, the DNA is TGTGCCAGCAGCGCAACGACAGGCTACGAGCAGTACTTC. Protein sequence: CASSATTGYEQYF.

The table lists this clone with a few counts. The V and J genes are TRBV3-1 (or the pseudogene TRBV3-2) and TRBJ2-7; 10 bases agree with TRBD1. The CDR3 extends over 14 amino acids. The J segment lost 4 bases and the V segment lost 5 bases, leaving 5 bases of the junction unmatched. Per germline, CDR1 LGHDT and CDR2 YNNKEL (reference sequence). The CDR3 DNA is TGTGCCAGCAGCTACGGGACAGGGGAATACGAGCAGTACTTC. This codes for CASSYGTGEYEQYF.

A few counts support this clone. The chain is built from TRBV28 and TRBJ2-7, with D hard to call. CDR3 size: 13 residues. With 5 bases removed from V and 6 bases from J, the gap between germline ends came to 14 bases. The V gene's germline CDR1 is MDHEN and CDR2 SYDVKM. The CDR3 here is CASSMPSGREQYF. DNA of the CDR3: TGTGCCAGCAGTATGCCCTCAGGTCGCGAGCAGTACTTC.

The rearrangement links TRBV5-1 to TRBJ2-1; TRBD1 matches at 8 bases. The CDR3 consists of 18 residues. The germline gives CDR1 SGHRS, CDR2 YFSETQ. Trimming cost V 1 base and J 4 bases; bases outside gene matches: 13. The CDR3 nucleotides read TGCGCCAGCAGCTTGACTTCGACTCAGGGGGCCCTTTACAATGAGCAGTTCTTC. This translates into CASSLTSTQGALYNEQFF.

The gene calls are TRBV29-1 and TRBJ1-1, with TRBD1 as a possible D gene (5 bases). The CDR3 has 13 amino acids. The germline gives CDR1 SQVTM, CDR2 ANQGSEA. V lost 7 bases, J lost 5 bases, and 17 bases lay in between. The CDR3 is CSAERGGFTEAFF. The CDR3 DNA follows: TGCAGCGCCGAGAGGGGAGGGTTTACTGAAGCTTTCTTT.

This clone was observed a handful of times. The CDR3 protein is CASSQSQTGGKETQYF. The CDR3, as DNA: TGTGCCAGCTCACAAAGTCAGACAGGGGGCAAAGAGACCCAGTACTTC. This chain joins TRBV18 and TRBJ2-5; 10 bases match TRBD1. The CDR3 is made up of 16 amino acids. Trimming cost V 4 bases and J 3 bases; bases outside gene matches: 8. Germline assignment: CDR1 KGHSH and CDR2 LQKENI.

CDR3: CASSIGQGAGPQHF. The CDR3 DNA is TGTGCCAGTAGTATTGGGCAGGGTGCAGGGCCCCAGCATTTT. This chain uses TRBV19 with TRBJ1-5; D is possibly TRBD1 (5 bases). CDR1 is LNHDA, CDR2 SQIVND, per germline (reference sequence). This CDR3 has 14 residues. Deletions cut 3 bases from V and 9 bases from J, with 15 bases between. Together with reference TRBV19 and TRBJ1-5, the CDR3 gives the full variable domain: DGGITQSPKYLFRKEGQNVTLSCEQNLNHDAMYWYRQDPGQGLRLIYYSQIVNDFQKGDIAEGYSVSREKKESFPLTVTSAQKNPTAFYLCASSIGQGAGPQHFGDGTRLSIL.

The chain combines TRBV5-1 with TRBJ2-7, with TRBD1 identical over 8 bases. V lost 4 bases, J lost 3 bases, and 9 bases stayed unmatched. The CDR3 length is 15 residues. Germline V gives CDR1 SGHRS, CDR2 YFSETQ. The CDR3 DNA reads TGCGCCAGCAGCGTCGGGACAGGACGAGGCTACGAGCAGTACTTC. It codes for CASSVGTGRGYEQYF.

This clone came up a few times. The chain recombines TRBV14 with TRBJ1-6; D is undetermined. Germline CDR1 is SGHDN and CDR2 is FVKESK. The CDR3 has 15 amino acids. Trimming stripped 2 bases from V and 7 bases from J, with 12 bases between. The CDR3 region has the DNA TGTGCCAGCAGCCAATTGCCCGTCAGGAATTCACCCCTCCACTTT. Amino acids: CASSQLPVRNSPLHF. Supplemented by reference TRBV14 and TRBJ1-6, the full variable domain reads EAGVTQFPSHSVIEKGQTVTLRCDPISGHDNLYWYRRVMGKEIKFLLHFVKESKQDESGMPNNRFLAERTGGTYSTLKVQPAELEDSGVYFCASSQLPVRNSPLHFGNGTRLTVT.

The chain recombines TRBV5-4 with TRBJ1-2, with 7 bases lining up with TRBD1. In germline, CDR1 is SGHNT, CDR2 YYREEE (reference sequence). The CDR3 runs to 17 residues. With 0 bases clipped from V and 1 base from J, the junction kept 9 bases outside the gene matches. CDR3 sequence (DNA): TGTGCCAGCAGCTTGGGGCTGGCAGGGGGTCGTAACTATGGCTACACCTTC. It encodes CASSLGLAGGRNYGYTF.

The chain carries TRBV24-1 and TRBJ2-3, with 10 bases matching TRBD1. Unmatched junction bases numbered 1, after V lost 1 base and J lost 1 base. The CDR3 has 16 amino acids. Germline V CDR1 and CDR2: KGHDR, SFDVKD. In nucleotides, the CDR3 is TGTGCCACCAGTGATTTAGGACAGGGGGGCACAGATACGCAGTATTTT. Protein sequence: CATSDLGQGGTDTQYF.

This clone was counted a few times. The chain uses TRBV7-2 and TRBJ1-5, with D possibly being TRBD1 (6 bases). The CDR3 extends over 15 amino acids. From germline, CDR1 is SGHTA and CDR2 FQGNSA. V lost 5 bases and J 2 bases, leaving 13 bases between the germline ends. CDR3: CASSKGGGGNQPQHF. The DNA for the CDR3 is TGTGCCAGCAGCAAAGGGGGTGGGGGCAATCAGCCCCAGCATTTT.

V usage is TRBV5-1 and J usage is TRBJ2-3; 9 bases agree with TRBD1. Germline lookup yields CDR1 SGHRS and CDR2 YFSETQ. J lost 2 bases, V lost 4 bases, and 5 bases had no gene match. The CDR3 runs to 15 residues. The DNA of the CDR3 is TGCGCCAGCAGCACCGGGACAGGGTCCACAGATACGCAGTATTTT. Encoded protein: CASSTGTGSTDTQYF. The variable domain in full, with the rest retrieved from reference TRBV5-1 and TRBJ2-3, is KAGVTQTPRYLIKTRGQQVTLSCSPISGHRSVSWYQQTPGQGLQFLFEYFSETQRNKGNFPGRFSGRQFSNSRSEMNVSTLELGDSALYLCASSTGTGSTDTQYFGPGTRLTVL.